This section outlines one TCR beta chain sequence together with its context. The clone's antigen remains unknown. Within one base of it there is no much larger clone, and no base qualities were kept. Sequencing was performed on an Illumina MiSeq. Using fastp trimming at Q25 and MiXCR clonotype assembly, TCRdb reanalyzed the public sequencing data and kept in-frame beta chains. Identical CDR3 protein sequences are pooled into one entry, listed with their most common genes and DNA. The sample profile shows about 68,000 distinct CDR3 sequences; roughly three fifths of them were found once. About 8% of the sample is in the top ten clones. These data come from a study of type 1 regulatory T cells (dated by TCRdb to about 2021). In terms of the full investigation: An in vitro protocol by which a Tr1-enriched, alloantigen-specific CD4 T cell product named T-allo10 was generated was characterized in the study. T-allo10 was being tested clinically in patients with hematological malignancies who were undergoing allogeneic hematopoietic stem cell transplantation.

From the germline V gene, CDR1 is SGHRS and CDR2 is YFSETQ. The CDR3 holds 15 amino acids from the cysteine to the phenylalanine. Only the CDR3 portion is preserved as DNA: 45 bases, with reading frame beginning at the first base. V is cut by 4 bases and J by 8 bases, and the space between the germline ends is 21 bases. Donor-derived T-allo10 cells were described as specific for host alloantigens, anergic, and capable of alloantigen-specific suppression. The sequenced sample consisted of cultured T cells, either the whole culture or a sorted T cell fraction (not recorded which). According to the study, the label for this sample's cell subset or site signals: Tr1-enriched cell product generated in vitro against host alloantigens. The receptor's source is a human donor in good health. Recombination joined TRBV5-1 with TRBJ1-2, and the D gene may be TRBD1, 5 bases matching. The CDR3 is CASSPLGGTRDGYTF. The bases read TGCGCCAGCAGCCCACTAGGAGGGACGAGGGACGGCTACACCTTC.